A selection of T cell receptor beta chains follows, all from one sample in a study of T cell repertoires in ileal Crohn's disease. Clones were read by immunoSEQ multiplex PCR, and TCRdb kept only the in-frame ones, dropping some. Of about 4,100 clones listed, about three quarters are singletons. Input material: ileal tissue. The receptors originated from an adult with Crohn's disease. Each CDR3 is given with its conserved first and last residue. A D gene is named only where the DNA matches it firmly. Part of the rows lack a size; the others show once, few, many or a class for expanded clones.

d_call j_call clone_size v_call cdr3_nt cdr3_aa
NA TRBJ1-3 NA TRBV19 TGTGCCAGTAGTAGCGGGCTTCACTCTGGAAACACCATATATTTT CASSSGLHSGNTIYF
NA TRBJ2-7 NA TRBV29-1 TGCAGCGTTGAAGGAGGGCTTACCTACGAGCAGTACTTC CSVEGGLTYEQYF
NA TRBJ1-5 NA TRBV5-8 TGTGCCAGCAGCCGGACAGAGTATAGCAATCAGCCCCAGCATTTT CASSRTEYSNQPQHF
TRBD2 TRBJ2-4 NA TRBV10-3 TGTGCCATCAGTGAGGCTCTAGCGGGATTAGCCAAAAACATTCAGTACTTC CAISEALAGLAKNIQYF
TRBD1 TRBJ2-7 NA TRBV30 TGTGCCTGGGACCTAGGACAGGCCCCCTACGAGCAGTACTTC CAWDLGQAPYEQYF
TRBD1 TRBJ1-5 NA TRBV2 TGTGCCAGCAGAACCGGGACAGTTAGCAATCAGCCCCAGCATTTT CASRTGTVSNQPQHF
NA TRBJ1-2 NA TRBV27 TGTGCCAGCAGTTTAGGGGCCGGGTTCTATGGCTACACCTTC CASSLGAGFYGYTF
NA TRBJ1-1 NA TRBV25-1 TGTGCCAGCAGACGAGGAGACCAAAAAGCTTTCTTT CASRRGDQKAFF
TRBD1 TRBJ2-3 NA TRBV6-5 TGTGCCAGCAGGCGACAGGGTACCAGCACAGATACGCAGTATTTT CASRRQGTSTDTQYF
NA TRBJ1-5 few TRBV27 TGTGCCAGCAAGGACAGAGGCCAGCCCCAGCATTTT CASKDRGQPQHF
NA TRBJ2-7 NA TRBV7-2 TGTGCCAGCAGCTTAGGTGGGGGGGGCACAACCTACGAGCAGTACTTC CASSLGGGGTTYEQYF
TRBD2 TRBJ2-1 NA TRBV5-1 TGCGCCAGCAGCCGGGGACTAGAGTACAATGAGCAGTTCTTC CASSRGLEYNEQFF
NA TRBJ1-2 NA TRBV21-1 TGTGCCAGCAGCAAACACAGGGCCCGCTATGGCTACACCTTC CASSKHRARYGYTF
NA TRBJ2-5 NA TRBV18 TGTGCCAGCTCACCACAGGGGGAAGAGACCCAGTACTTC CASSPQGEETQYF
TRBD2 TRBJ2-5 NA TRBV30 TGTGCCTGGAAGGCGGGGGGACGCTCAGAGACCCAGTACTTC CAWKAGGRSETQYF
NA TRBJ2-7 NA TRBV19 TGTGCCAGTAGTATTAACAGGGCCTCCTACGAGCAGTACTTC CASSINRASYEQYF
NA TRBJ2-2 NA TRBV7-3 TGTGCCAGCAGCAGACTGGGGAACACCGGGGAGCTGTTTTTT CASSRLGNTGELFF
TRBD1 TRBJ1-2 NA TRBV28 TGTGCCAGCAGTTTCCCGGGACAGATTTATGGCTACACCTTC CASSFPGQIYGYTF
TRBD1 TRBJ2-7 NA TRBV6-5 TGTGCCAGCGGATCGGACAGGGGCTCGGACGAGCAGTACTTC CASGSDRGSDEQYF
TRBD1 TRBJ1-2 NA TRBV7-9 TGTGCCAGCACCGACAGGGGGCCATACACCTTC CASTDRGPYTF
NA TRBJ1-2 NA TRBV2 TGTGCCAGCCGGGGGATTACTAACTATGGCTACACCTTC CASRGITNYGYTF
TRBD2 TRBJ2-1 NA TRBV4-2 TGTGCCAGCAGCCAAGGGTCTAGCGGGGGGGCGGATGAGCAGTTCTTC CASSQGSSGGADEQFF
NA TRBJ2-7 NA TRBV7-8 TGTGCCAGCAGCTTTGAGGGATACGAGCAGTACTTC CASSFEGYEQYF
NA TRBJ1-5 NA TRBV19 TGTGCCAGTAGTCTGGGGGGAAAGGGTGATCAGCCCCAGCATTTT CASSLGGKGDQPQHF
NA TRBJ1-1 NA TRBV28 TGTGCCAGCAGTACCCAGACAGGATGGGGCACTGAAGCTTTCTTT CASSTQTGWGTEAFF
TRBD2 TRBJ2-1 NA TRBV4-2 TGTGCCAGCAGCCAATTGGGCGGGGGTAGCGGGGTGCTCTACAATGAGCAGTTCTTC CASSQLGGGSGVLYNEQFF
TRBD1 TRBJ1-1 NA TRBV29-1 TGCAGCGCCGACCCAGGGGGCCGCACTGAAGCTTTCTTT CSADPGGRTEAFF
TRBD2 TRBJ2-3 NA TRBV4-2 TGTGCCAGCAGCTCTGGGTCGCTAGCGGACACAGATACGCAGTATTTT CASSSGSLADTDTQYF
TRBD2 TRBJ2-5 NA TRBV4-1 TGCGCCAGCAGCTCCCGCCAGGTAGCGGGGGCCCAAGAGACCCAGTACTTC CASSSRQVAGAQETQYF
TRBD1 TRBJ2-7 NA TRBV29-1 TGCAGCGTTGGGGGACAGAGATCCTACGAGCAGTACTTC CSVGGQRSYEQYF
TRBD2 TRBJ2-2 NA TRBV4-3 TGCGCCAGCAGCCCGGGACTAGCGGGAGATGCCACCGGGGAGCTGTTTTTT CASSPGLAGDATGELFF
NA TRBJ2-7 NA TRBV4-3 TGCGCCAGCAGCCAAGCCCGGGCGGGCCACGAGCAGTACTTC CASSQARAGHEQYF
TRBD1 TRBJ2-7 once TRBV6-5 TGTGCCAGCAGACTTTCGGGACAGGCCTACGAGCAGTACTTC CASRLSGQAYEQYF
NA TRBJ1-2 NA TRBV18 TGTGCCAGCTCATTCGAACCGGGACAAGACTATGGCTACACCTTC CASSFEPGQDYGYTF
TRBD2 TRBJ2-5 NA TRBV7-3 TGTGCCAGCAGCCGCCAACGGGGGGGAGAGACCCAGTACTTC CASSRQRGGETQYF
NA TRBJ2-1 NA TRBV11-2 TGTGCCAGCAGCTTAGGGGCGGGTTTGAATGAGCAGTTCTTC CASSLGAGLNEQFF
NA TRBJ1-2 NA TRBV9 TGTGCCAGCAGACCCTGGGACAACCCCAACTATGGCTACACCTTC CASRPWDNPNYGYTF
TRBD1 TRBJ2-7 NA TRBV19 TGTGCCAGTAGTATAGGGGGGACAGGTTCCTACGAGCAGTACTTC CASSIGGTGSYEQYF
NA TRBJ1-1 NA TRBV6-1 TGTGCCAGCAGTGAACAGAAGAACACTGAAGCTTTCTTT CASSEQKNTEAFF
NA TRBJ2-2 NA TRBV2 TGTGCCAGCAGTGTTCTTGGACAAAACACCGGGGAGCTGTTTTTT CASSVLGQNTGELFF
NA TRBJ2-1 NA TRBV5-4 TGTGCCAGCAGCTTGTATGACTTAAGCAATGAGCAGTTCTTC CASSLYDLSNEQFF
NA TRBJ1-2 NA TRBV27 TGTGCCAGCAGCGCAGGGGAAACTAATGGCTACACCTTC CASSAGETNGYTF
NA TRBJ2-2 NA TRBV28 TGTGCCAGCAGCCCGGGTCAATACGCCGGGGAGCTGTTTTTT CASSPGQYAGELFF
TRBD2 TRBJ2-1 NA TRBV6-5 TGTGCCAGCAGGGGGAGCGGGGGAAGCTACAATGAGCAGTTCTTC CASRGSGGSYNEQFF
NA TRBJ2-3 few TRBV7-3 TGTGCCAGCAGCTTCTCGGCTAGCCCAGATACGCAGTATTTT CASSFSASPDTQYF
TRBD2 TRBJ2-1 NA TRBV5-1 TGCGCCAGCAGCTCCCGACTAGCGGGGTCGGACAATGAGCAGTTCTTC CASSSRLAGSDNEQFF
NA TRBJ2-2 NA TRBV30 TGTGCCTGTTCAACCGGGGAGCTGTTTTTT CACSTGELFF
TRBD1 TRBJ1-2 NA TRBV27 TGTGCCAGCAGTTTATCAGGGGGCGGCTATGGCTACACCTTC CASSLSGGGYGYTF
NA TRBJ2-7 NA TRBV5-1 TGCGCCAGCAGCCCGGGGTCCTACGAGCAGTACTTC CASSPGSYEQYF
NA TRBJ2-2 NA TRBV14 TGTGCCAGCAGGACAAGGACCGGGGAGCTGTTTTTT CASRTRTGELFF
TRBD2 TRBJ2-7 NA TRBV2 TGTGCCAGCAGGAGTAGGACTAGCGGGGCCTACGAGCAGTACTTC CASRSRTSGAYEQYF
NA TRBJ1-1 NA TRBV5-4 TGTGCCAGCAGCCCCTCGGTGGTGAACACTGAAGCTTTCTTT CASSPSVVNTEAFF
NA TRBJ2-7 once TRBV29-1 TGCAGCGTTGAACGCGGGACAGAATACGAGCAGTACTTC CSVERGTEYEQYF
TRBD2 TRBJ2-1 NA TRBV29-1 TGCAGCGTTATGGATAGCGGGGAGGGGGGCAATGAGCAGTTCTTC CSVMDSGEGGNEQFF